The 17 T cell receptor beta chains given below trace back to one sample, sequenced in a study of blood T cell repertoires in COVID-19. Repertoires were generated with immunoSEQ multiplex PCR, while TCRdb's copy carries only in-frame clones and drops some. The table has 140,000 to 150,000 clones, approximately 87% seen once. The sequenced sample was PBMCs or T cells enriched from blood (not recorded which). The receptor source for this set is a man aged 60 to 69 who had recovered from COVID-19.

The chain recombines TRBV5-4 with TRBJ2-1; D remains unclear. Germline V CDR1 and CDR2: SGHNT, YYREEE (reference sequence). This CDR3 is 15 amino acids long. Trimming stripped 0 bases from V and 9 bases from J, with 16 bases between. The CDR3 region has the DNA TGTGCCAGCAGCTTGGAGGCGGTCCTCTCCGGTGAGCAGTTCTTC. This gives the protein CASSLEAVLSGEQFF.

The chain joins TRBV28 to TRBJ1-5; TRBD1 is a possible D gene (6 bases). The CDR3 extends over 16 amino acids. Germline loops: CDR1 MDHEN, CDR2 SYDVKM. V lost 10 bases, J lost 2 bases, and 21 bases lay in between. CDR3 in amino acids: CAILDRKRFGNQPQHF. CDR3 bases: TGTGCCATCCTAGACAGGAAGAGGTTTGGCAATCAGCCCCAGCATTTT.

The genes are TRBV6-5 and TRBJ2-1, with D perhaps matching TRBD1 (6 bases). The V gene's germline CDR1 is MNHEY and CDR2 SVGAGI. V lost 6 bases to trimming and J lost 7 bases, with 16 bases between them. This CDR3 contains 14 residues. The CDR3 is CASSLGHSWNEQFF. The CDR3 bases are TGTGCCAGCAGCCTGGGACATTCTTGGAATGAGCAGTTCTTC.

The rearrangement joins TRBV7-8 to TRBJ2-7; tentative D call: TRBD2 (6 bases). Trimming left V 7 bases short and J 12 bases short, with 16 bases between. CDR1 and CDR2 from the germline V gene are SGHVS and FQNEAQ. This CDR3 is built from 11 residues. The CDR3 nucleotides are TGTGCCAGCACCCGATCCTTGGGACTGTACTTC. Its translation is CASTRSLGLYF.

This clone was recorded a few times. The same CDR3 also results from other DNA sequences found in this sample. The CDR3 region is CASSERTGSSYEQYF. CDR3 in DNA: TGTGCCAGCAGTGAACGGACAGGGAGCTCCTACGAGCAGTACTTC. V is TRBV6-1 and J is TRBJ2-7; TRBD1 matches at 8 bases. With 2 bases clipped from V and 0 bases from J, the junction kept 3 bases outside the gene matches. This CDR3 spans 15 amino acids. Germline loops: CDR1 MNHNS, CDR2 SASEGT.

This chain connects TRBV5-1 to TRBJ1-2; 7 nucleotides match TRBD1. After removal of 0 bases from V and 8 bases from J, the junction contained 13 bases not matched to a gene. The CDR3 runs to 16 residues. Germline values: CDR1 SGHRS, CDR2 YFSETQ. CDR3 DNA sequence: TGCGCCAGCAGCTTGGGTCCGTCGGGGCAGGGGGGAGGCTACACCTTC. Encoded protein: CASSLGPSGQGGGYTF.

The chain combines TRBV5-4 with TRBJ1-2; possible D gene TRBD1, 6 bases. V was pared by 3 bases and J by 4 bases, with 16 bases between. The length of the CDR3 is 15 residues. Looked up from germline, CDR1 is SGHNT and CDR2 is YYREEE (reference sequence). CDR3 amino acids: CASSSAPDRSYGYTF. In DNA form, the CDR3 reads TGTGCCAGCAGCTCCGCCCCGGACAGATCCTATGGCTACACCTTC.

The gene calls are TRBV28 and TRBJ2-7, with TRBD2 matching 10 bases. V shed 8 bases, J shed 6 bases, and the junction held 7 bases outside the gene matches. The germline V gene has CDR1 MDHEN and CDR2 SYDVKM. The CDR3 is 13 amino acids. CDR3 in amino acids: CASGASGRSEQYF. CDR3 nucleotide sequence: TGTGCCAGCGGAGCTAGCGGGAGATCCGAGCAGTACTTC.

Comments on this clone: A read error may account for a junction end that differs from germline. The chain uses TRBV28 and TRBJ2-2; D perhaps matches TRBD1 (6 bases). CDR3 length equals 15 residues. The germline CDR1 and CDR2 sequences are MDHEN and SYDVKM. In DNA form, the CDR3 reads TGTGCCAGCAGATTTAGCTCAGGGGCCGCCGGGGAGTTGTTTTTT. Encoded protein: CASRFSSGAAGELFF. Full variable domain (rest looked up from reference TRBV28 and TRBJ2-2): DVKVTQSSRYLVKRTGEKVFLECVQDMDHENMFWYRQDPGLGLRLIYFSYDVKMKEKGDIPEGYSVSREKKERFSLILESASTNQTSMYLCASRFSSGAAGELFFGEGSRLTVL.

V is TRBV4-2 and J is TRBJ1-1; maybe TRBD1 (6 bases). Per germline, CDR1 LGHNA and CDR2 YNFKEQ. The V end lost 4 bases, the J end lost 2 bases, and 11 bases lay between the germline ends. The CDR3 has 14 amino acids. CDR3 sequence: CASSRTGTNTEAFF. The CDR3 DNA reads TGTGCCAGCAGCCGAACAGGGACAAACACTGAAGCTTTCTTT.

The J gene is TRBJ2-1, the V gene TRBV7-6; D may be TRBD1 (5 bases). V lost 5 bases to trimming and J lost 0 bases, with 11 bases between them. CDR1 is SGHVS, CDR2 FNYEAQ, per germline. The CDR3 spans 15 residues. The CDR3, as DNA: TGTGCCAGCAGCGGGCGACAGAGCTCCTACAATGAGCAGTTCTTC. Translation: CASSGRQSSYNEQFF.

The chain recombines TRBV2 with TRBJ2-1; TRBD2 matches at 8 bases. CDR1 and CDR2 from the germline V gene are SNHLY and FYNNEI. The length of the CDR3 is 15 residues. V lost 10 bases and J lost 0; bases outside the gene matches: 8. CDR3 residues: CATSGGMNSYNEQFF. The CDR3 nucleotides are TGTGCCACCAGCGGGGGTATGAACTCCTACAATGAGCAGTTCTTC.

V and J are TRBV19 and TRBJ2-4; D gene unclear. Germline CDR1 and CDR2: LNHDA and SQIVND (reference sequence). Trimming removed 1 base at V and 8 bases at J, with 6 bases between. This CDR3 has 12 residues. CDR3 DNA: TGTGCCAGTAGTATAGGGTCGGACATTCAGTACTTC. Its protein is CASSIGSDIQYF.

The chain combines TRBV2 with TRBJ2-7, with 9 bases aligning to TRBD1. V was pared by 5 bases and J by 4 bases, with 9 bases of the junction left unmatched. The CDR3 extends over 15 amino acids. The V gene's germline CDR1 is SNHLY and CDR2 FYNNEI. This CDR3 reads CASSTGGTGSYEQYF. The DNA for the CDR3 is TGTGCCAGCAGTACAGGGGGGACAGGGTCGTACGAGCAGTACTTC.

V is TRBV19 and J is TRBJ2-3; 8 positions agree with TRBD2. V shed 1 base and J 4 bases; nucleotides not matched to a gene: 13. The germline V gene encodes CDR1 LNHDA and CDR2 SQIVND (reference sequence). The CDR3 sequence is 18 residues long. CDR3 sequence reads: CASSIAAGGTSGADTQYF. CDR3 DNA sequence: TGTGCCAGTAGTATAGCGGCGGGAGGCACAAGCGGAGCAGATACGCAGTATTTT.

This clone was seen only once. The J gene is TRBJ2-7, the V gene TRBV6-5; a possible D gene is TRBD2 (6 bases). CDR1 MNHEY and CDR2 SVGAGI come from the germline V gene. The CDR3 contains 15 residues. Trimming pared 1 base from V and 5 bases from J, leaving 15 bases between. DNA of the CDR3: TGTGCCAGCAGTTACTTGGGGCGGGGTTTGGACGAGCAGTACTTC. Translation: CASSYLGRGLDEQYF.

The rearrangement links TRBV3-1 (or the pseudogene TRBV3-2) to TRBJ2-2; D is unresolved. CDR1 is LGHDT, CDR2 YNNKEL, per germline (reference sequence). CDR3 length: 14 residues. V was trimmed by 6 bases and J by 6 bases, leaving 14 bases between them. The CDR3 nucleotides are TGTGCCAGCAGTTTAGACATGCCCGCCGGGGAGCTGTTTTTT. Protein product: CASSLDMPAGELFF.